The 25 T cell receptor beta chains given below trace back to one sample, sequenced in a study of blood T cell repertoires in COVID-19. TCRdb's copy holds only in-frame clones and misses some; the assay was immunoSEQ multiplex PCR. The repertoire holds some 460,000 clones, with roughly 87% as singletons. Sequenced sample: PBMCs or T cells enriched from blood (not recorded which). The source of these receptors is a woman aged 18-29 years who had recovered from COVID-19.

Worth noting for this clone: This specimen includes other DNA sequences encoding the same CDR3. The genes are TRBV28 and TRBJ1-5; D is unresolved. Trimming took off 1 base at V and 3 bases at J, with 10 bases between the two ends. This CDR3 region has 15 residues. The V gene's germline CDR1 is MDHEN and CDR2 SYDVKM. CDR3: CASSLFRKSNQPQHF. The CDR3 coding sequence is TGTGCCAGCAGTTTATTCAGGAAGTCCAATCAGCCCCAGCATTTT.

V gene TRBV7-2 combines with J gene TRBJ2-7, with 8 bases matching TRBD1. There are 16 residues in the CDR3. CDR1 is SGHTA and CDR2 is FQGNSA in the germline V gene. V lost 3 bases to trimming and J lost 2 bases; unmatched junction nucleotides: 9. CDR3 coding DNA: TGTGCCAGCAGCTTCGGACCGGGACAGGTACCCTACGAGCAGTACTTC. Translated, it gives CASSFGPGQVPYEQYF. The whole variable domain, remainder taken from reference TRBV7-2 and TRBJ2-7, is GAGVSQSPSNKVTEKGKDVELRCDPISGHTALYWYRQSLGQGLEFLIYFQGNSAPDKSGLPSDRFSAERTGGSVSTLTIQRTQQEDSAVYLCASSFGPGQVPYEQYFGPGTRLTVT.

Details on this clone: The same CDR3 is also encoded by other DNA sequences in this sample. This sequence joins TRBV19 and TRBJ1-2; 7 bases align to TRBD1. This CDR3 is 13 amino acids long. Per germline, CDR1 LNHDA and CDR2 SQIVND (reference sequence). The ends lost 3 bases at V and 5 bases at J; junction bases unmatched: 3. CDR3 protein: CASSITGAYGYTF. The CDR3 nucleotides are TGTGCCAGTAGTATCACAGGGGCGTATGGCTACACCTTC. Full variable domain (missing parts from reference TRBV19 and TRBJ1-2): DGGITQSPKYLFRKEGQNVTLSCEQNLNHDAMYWYRQDPGQGLRLIYYSQIVNDFQKGDIAEGYSVSREKKESFPLTVTSAQKNPTAFYLCASSITGAYGYTFGSGTRLTVV.

V usage is TRBV9 and J usage is TRBJ2-3; 15 bases map to TRBD2. The CDR3 is made up of 15 amino acids. V lost 3 bases to trimming and J lost 6 bases; unmatched junction nucleotides: 2. CDR1 SGDLS and CDR2 YYNGEE come from the germline V gene. The CDR3 loop reads CASSGTSGGDDTQYF. In DNA form, the CDR3 reads TGTGCCAGCAGCGGGACTAGCGGGGGGGACGATACGCAGTATTTT. Full variable domain (rest looked up from reference TRBV9 and TRBJ2-3): DSGVTQTPKHLITATGQRVTLRCSPRSGDLSVYWYQQSLDQGLQFLIQYYNGEERAKGNILERFSAQQFPDLHSELNLSSLELGDSALYFCASSGTSGGDDTQYFGPGTRLTVL.

The gene calls are TRBV11-2 and TRBJ2-7, with D tentatively TRBD1 (6 bases). The CDR3 runs 15 residues. Germline V gene lookup returns CDR1 SGHAT and CDR2 FQNNGV. V was clipped by 5 bases and J by 0 bases, with 14 bases between them. CDR3 residues: CASSINRDPSYEQYF. DNA of the CDR3: TGTGCCAGCAGCATAAACAGGGACCCCTCCTACGAGCAGTACTTC.

The chain has TRBV27 and TRBJ1-2; 8 nucleotides align to TRBD1. Trimming took 6 bases from V and 4 from J; bases not matched to a gene: 10. Germline V lookup: CDR1 MNHEY, CDR2 SMNVEV (reference sequence). The CDR3 covers 15 residues. The CDR3 DNA reads TGTGCCAGCAGCTTTGACAGGGGAAATCTCTATGGCTACACCTTC. It translates to CASSFDRGNLYGYTF.

The CDR3 DNA reads TGTGCCAGCAGCCTCCGGGACAGGGGAGCCGGGGAGCTGTTTTTT. Its translation: CASSLRDRGAGELFF. The chain links TRBV5-4 to TRBJ2-2, with 10 nucleotides matching TRBD1. The CDR3 has 15 residues. J lost 6 bases, V lost 4 bases, and 6 bases had no gene match. Germline V gives CDR1 SGHNT, CDR2 YYREEE (reference sequence).

The chain has TRBV7-2 and TRBJ1-5; the D gene is possibly TRBD1 (6 bases). CDR3 length: 15 residues. CDR1 SGHTA and CDR2 FQGNSA come from the germline V gene. The V end lost 6 bases, the J end lost 4 bases, and 16 bases lay between the germline ends. The CDR3 bases are TGTGCCAGCAGTTTTAGGGGGGGATGGAATCAGCCCCAGCATTTT. Amino acids: CASSFRGGWNQPQHF.

The genes are TRBV24-1 and TRBJ1-2, with TRBD1 identical over 7 bases. Germline V lookup: CDR1 KGHDR, CDR2 SFDVKD. V shed 3 bases, J shed 5 bases, and the junction held 14 bases outside the gene matches. The CDR3 loop spans 17 amino acids. The CDR3 region has the DNA TGTGCCACCAGTGATGGGGGCTTTGACAGGGCTCCATATGGCTACACCTTC. Encoded protein: CATSDGGFDRAPYGYTF.

This clone was found a few times. The chain links TRBV11-2 to TRBJ1-2; TRBD1 is a possible D gene (5 bases). Germline V gives CDR1 SGHAT, CDR2 FQNNGV. The length of the CDR3 is 14 residues. V lost 5 bases and J lost 4, with 14 bases in between. This chain's CDR3 is CASSTYSGPYGYTF. The DNA for the CDR3 is TGTGCCAGCAGCACTTACTCAGGGCCCTATGGCTACACCTTC.

Here the CDR3 reads CASSRSGARTEAFF. In DNA, the CDR3 is TGTGCCAGCAGCCGTTCAGGGGCGAGGACTGAAGCTTTCTTT. V is TRBV7-2 and J is TRBJ1-1, with D maybe TRBD1 (6 bases). Germline V CDR1 and CDR2: SGHTA, FQGNSA. The CDR3 sequence is 14 residues long. The V gene lost 5 bases and the J gene lost 5 bases, with 15 bases spanning the gap.

The gene calls are TRBV28 and TRBJ2-3; 9 positions agree with TRBD1. V was pared by 5 bases and J by 3 bases, with 18 bases of the junction left unmatched. Germline CDR1 is MDHEN and CDR2 is SYDVKM. The CDR3 runs 19 residues. The CDR3 DNA reads as TGTGCCAGCAGTCAACCCTGGGCTCGACAGGGGGAGAGGACAGATACGCAGTATTTT. Its translation is CASSQPWARQGERTDTQYF.

The CDR3 reads CASSRLRRSNTEAFF. CDR3 nucleotides: TGTGCCAGTAGTAGGCTAAGGAGATCGAACACTGAAGCTTTCTTT. The gene calls are TRBV19 and TRBJ1-1, with no clear D. The V end lost 4 bases, the J end lost 1 base, and 13 bases lay between the germline ends. CDR1 LNHDA and CDR2 SQIVND come from the germline V gene (reference sequence). The CDR3 extends over 15 amino acids. Variable domain in full (rest from reference TRBV19 and TRBJ1-1): DGGITQSPKYLFRKEGQNVTLSCEQNLNHDAMYWYRQDPGQGLRLIYYSQIVNDFQKGDIAEGYSVSREKKESFPLTVTSAQKNPTAFYLCASSRLRRSNTEAFFGQGTRLTVV.

This sequence joins TRBV2 and TRBJ1-2; D gene ambiguous. The V and J ends lost 6 bases and 5 bases respectively, with 13 bases between them. This CDR3 is 13 amino acids long. Germline V gene lookup returns CDR1 SNHLY and CDR2 FYNNEI. This CDR3 is CASRGSGEYGYTF. The DNA for the CDR3 is TGTGCCAGCAGGGGGTCGGGAGAGTATGGCTACACCTTC.

The chain carries TRBV6-5 and TRBJ1-2, with D perhaps TRBD1 (6 bases). The germline gives CDR1 MNHEY, CDR2 SVGAGI. The CDR3 is 15 residues long. V was trimmed by 2 bases and J by 5 bases, leaving 15 bases between them. In DNA form, the CDR3 reads TGTGCCAGCAGTTACGACAGGAACCTATGGTATGGCTACACCTTC. It translates to CASSYDRNLWYGYTF.

V gene TRBV3-1 (or the pseudogene TRBV3-2) combines with J gene TRBJ1-2; tentative D call: TRBD1 (5 bases). Germline V gene lookup returns CDR1 LGHDT and CDR2 YNNKEL (reference sequence). V lost 4 bases to trimming and J lost 0 bases, with 15 bases between them. This CDR3 is 16 amino acids long. CDR3 DNA: TGTGCCAGCAGCCCCGTTCCGACAGTCGCTAACTATGGCTACACCTTC. Protein product: CASSPVPTVANYGYTF.

The chain combines TRBV11-2 with TRBJ2-1, with TRBD2 identical over 10 bases. Trimming cost V 4 bases and J 4 bases; bases outside gene matches: 10. This CDR3 is 17 amino acids long. Per the germline V gene, CDR1 is SGHAT and CDR2 is FQNNGV. The chain's CDR3 is CASSSPLAGGQYNEQFF. In nucleotides, the CDR3 is TGTGCCAGCAGCTCTCCTTTAGCGGGGGGACAATACAATGAGCAGTTCTTC.

This sequence joins TRBV19 and TRBJ2-1; TRBD2 matches 7 bases. V lost 4 bases to trimming and J lost 7 bases; unmatched junction nucleotides: 4. Germline CDR1 is LNHDA and CDR2 is SQIVND (reference sequence). The length of the CDR3 is 13 residues. CDR3 DNA: TGTGCCAGTAGTACGGGAGGATTAAATGAGCAGTTCTTC. Amino acids: CASSTGGLNEQFF.

This rearrangement joins TRBV7-9 to TRBJ1-2; D not certain. Deletions cut 5 bases from V and 4 bases from J, with 17 bases between. The CDR3 has 15 amino acids. Per the germline V gene, CDR1 is SEHNR and CDR2 is FQNEAQ (reference sequence). CDR3 sequence: CASSLDGGWGYGYTF. The DNA of the CDR3 is TGTGCCAGCAGCCTGGATGGAGGGTGGGGCTATGGCTACACCTTC.

The table lists this clone with a count of one. This chain connects TRBV11-3 to TRBJ2-1; 7 nucleotides match TRBD2. J gave up 6 bases and V 11 bases, and 13 bases lay outside the gene matches. Germline V CDR1 and CDR2: SGHNT, YENEEA. The CDR3 has 14 residues. The CDR3 here is CACSRGGAGNEQFF. The DNA for the CDR3 is TGTGCCTGTAGTCGCGGGGGAGCCGGCAATGAGCAGTTCTTC.

Here the CDR3 reads CASSFGSGAEGYTF. DNA for the CDR3: TGCGCCAGCAGCTTCGGTTCAGGGGCGGAAGGCTACACCTTC. The V gene is TRBV5-1, the J gene TRBJ1-2, with TRBD1 as a possible D gene (6 bases). The CDR3 is made up of 14 amino acids. The germline V gene has CDR1 SGHRS and CDR2 YFSETQ. V lost 2 bases and J 8 bases, leaving 16 bases between the germline ends.

This clone was seen only once. The J gene is TRBJ1-1, the V gene TRBV4-1, with 11 bases lining up with TRBD1. Trimming at V came to 0 bases and at J to 5 bases, leaving 11 bases not matched to a gene. CDR3 length: 18 residues. Germline V gives CDR1 MGHRA, CDR2 YSYEKL. The CDR3 here is CASSQDRTGGARKTEAFF. The CDR3, as DNA: TGCGCCAGCAGCCAAGATCGGACAGGGGGCGCGAGGAAGACTGAAGCTTTCTTT.

The chain couples TRBV18 to TRBJ1-2; perhaps TRBD1 as D (6 bases). Per the germline V gene, CDR1 is KGHSH and CDR2 is LQKENI. Trimming pared 6 bases from V and 3 bases from J, leaving 14 bases between. This CDR3 spans 14 amino acids. The CDR3 spells CASSSLRTDYGYTF. The CDR3, as DNA: TGTGCCAGCTCGTCCCTGAGGACAGACTATGGCTACACCTTC.

This chain joins TRBV5-1 and TRBJ1-2; D not resolved. Germline V gene lookup returns CDR1 SGHRS and CDR2 YFSETQ. This CDR3 spans 14 amino acids. Deletions cut 3 bases from V and 0 bases from J, with 9 bases between. CDR3 residues: CASSSWSSNYGYTF. DNA of the CDR3: TGCGCCAGCAGCTCCTGGAGCTCTAACTATGGCTACACCTTC. Based on the CDR3 plus reference TRBV5-1 and TRBJ1-2, the full variable domain is KAGVTQTPRYLIKTRGQQVTLSCSPISGHRSVSWYQQTPGQGLQFLFEYFSETQRNKGNFPGRFSGRQFSNSRSEMNVSTLELGDSALYLCASSSWSSNYGYTFGSGTRLTVV.

The chain recombines TRBV15 with TRBJ2-3; a possible D gene is TRBD2 (6 bases). The V gene's germline CDR1 is LNHNV and CDR2 YYDKDF (reference sequence). The germline V and J ends were trimmed by 7 bases and 1 base, with 15 bases remaining between them. The CDR3 is made up of 15 amino acids. The CDR3: CATISGSHRTDTQYF. DNA for the CDR3: TGTGCCACCATTAGCGGTTCCCATCGCACAGATACGCAGTATTTT.